The 24 T cell receptor beta chains reported below all come from one sample, sequenced in a study of T cell changes during pregnancy in multiple sclerosis. Sequenced by immunoSEQ multiplex PCR; TCRdb stores in-frame clones only, minus some. The data hold about 59,000 clones, with over 90% observed a single time. The sequences come from CD8+ T cells from peripheral blood mononuclear cells, collected in the third trimester of pregnancy. These receptors were obtained from a female donor with multiple sclerosis, enrolled in a pregnancy study.

The chain is built from TRBV13 and TRBJ2-7, with a possible D match to TRBD1 (5 bases). V was pared by 0 bases and J by 5 bases, with 11 bases between. Germline V CDR1 and CDR2: PRHDT, FYEKMQ (reference sequence). The length of the CDR3 is 14 residues. The CDR3 region is CASSLGAGKHEQYF. The CDR3 nucleotides read TGTGCCAGCAGCTTAGGGGCAGGGAAACACGAGCAGTACTTC.

This chain links TRBV5-1 with TRBJ2-7; TRBD1 might be the D (5 bases). The V gene's germline CDR1 is SGHRS and CDR2 YFSETQ. V was shortened by 1 base and J by 3 bases, with 11 bases between the two germline ends. The CDR3 consists of 14 residues. The CDR3 region is CASSLRQGFYEQYF. The CDR3 DNA follows: TGCGCCAGCAGCTTGCGTCAGGGATTCTACGAGCAGTACTTC.

This sequence joins TRBV4-2 and TRBJ2-7; tentative D call: TRBD2 (5 bases). Germline values: CDR1 LGHNA, CDR2 YNFKEQ. The CDR3 length is 13 residues. V was cut by 3 bases and J by 3 bases, with 9 bases left in between. CDR3 DNA: TGTGCCAGCAGCCAGGGTACTAGCTACGAGCAGTACTTC. Its translation is CASSQGTSYEQYF.

The chain joins TRBV10-3 to TRBJ2-7, with unresolved D. Germline-derived CDR1 and CDR2 are ENHRY and SYGVKD. The CDR3 covers 13 residues. V was shortened by 2 bases and J by 7 bases, with 12 bases between the two germline ends. The chain's CDR3 is CAISETTPWEQYF. The CDR3 DNA reads as TGTGCCATCAGTGAGACGACTCCTTGGGAGCAGTACTTC.

The V call is TRBV7-9, the J call TRBJ2-2; TRBD2 might be the D (5 bases). Germline assignment: CDR1 SEHNR and CDR2 FQNEAQ (reference sequence). This CDR3 contains 14 residues. The V and J ends lost 5 bases and 6 bases respectively, with 13 bases between them. The CDR3 DNA follows: TGTGCCAGCAGCCGCGCGGGCGGTCCCGGGGAGCTGTTTTTT. The encoded protein is CASSRAGGPGELFF.

The count of this clone is one. This chain uses TRBV11-2 with TRBJ2-7; D is perhaps TRBD1 (5 bases). V lost 1 base and J 4 bases, leaving 14 bases between the germline ends. The germline V gene has CDR1 SGHAT and CDR2 FQNNGV. The CDR3 contains 15 residues. In DNA, the CDR3 is TGTGCCAGCAGCTTAGTGAGACAGCCGAATTACGAGCAGTACTTC. Translated, it gives CASSLVRQPNYEQYF.

The V gene is TRBV6-1, the J gene TRBJ2-1, with D unresolved. The CDR3 totals 18 residues. The germline V and J ends were trimmed by 0 bases and 0 bases, with 15 bases remaining between them. Per germline, CDR1 MNHNS and CDR2 SASEGT. CDR3 in amino acids: CASSEARGIPSSYNEQFF. The CDR3 region has the DNA TGTGCCAGCAGTGAAGCGAGAGGAATTCCTAGCTCCTACAATGAGCAGTTCTTC.

This chain connects TRBV19 to TRBJ2-1, with TRBD1 matching over 8 bases. V shed 8 bases and J 4 bases; nucleotides not matched to a gene: 7. The CDR3 totals 14 residues. Germline V gene data show CDR1 as LNHDA and CDR2 as SQIVND (reference sequence). CDR3 DNA: TGTGCCAGTTCGACAGGGGTCCTTTACAATGAGCAGTTCTTC. The encoded protein is CASSTGVLYNEQFF.

The chain has TRBV5-4 and TRBJ1-2, with a possible D match to TRBD1 (5 bases). V was trimmed by 4 bases and J by 4 bases, leaving 17 bases between them. Germline lookup yields CDR1 SGHNT and CDR2 YYREEE (reference sequence). The CDR3 sequence is 15 residues long. CDR3 in DNA: TGTGCCAGCAGCCCGGAGGGACGGACCACCTATGGCTACACCTTC. As protein: CASSPEGRTTYGYTF.

The chain uses TRBV7-9 and TRBJ2-7; 7 bases match TRBD1. CDR3 length equals 14 residues. Germline V gene sequence: CDR1 SEHNR, CDR2 FQNEAQ (reference sequence). J gave up 0 bases and V 3 bases, and 2 bases lay outside the gene matches. CDR3: CASSFQGDSYEQYF. The DNA of the CDR3 is TGTGCCAGCAGCTTCCAGGGGGACTCCTACGAGCAGTACTTC.

This chain joins TRBV27 and TRBJ2-1; tentative D call: TRBD1 (8 bases). V dropped 5 bases and J dropped 9 bases, with 14 bases sitting between them. The germline V gene has CDR1 MNHEY and CDR2 SMNVEV (reference sequence). The CDR3 is 13 amino acids. The CDR3 protein is CASSVQGGGEQFF. The CDR3 DNA reads TGTGCCAGCAGTGTACAGGGGGGGGGTGAGCAGTTCTTC.

The rearrangement uses TRBV6-4 and TRBJ2-3; weak D call: TRBD2 (5 bases). The length of the CDR3 is 15 residues. Trimming left V 2 bases short and J 0 bases short, with 9 bases between. Germline CDR1 MRHNA, CDR2 SNTAGT. For the CDR3, the DNA is TGTGCCAGCAGTGACGTTGCGGGCAGCACAGATACGCAGTATTTT. This sequence encodes CASSDVAGSTDTQYF.

V usage is TRBV28 and J usage is TRBJ1-5; D may be TRBD1 (5 bases). From germline, CDR1 is MDHEN and CDR2 SYDVKM. V lost 3 bases, J lost 3 bases, and 12 bases lay in between. The CDR3 contains 15 residues. Here the CDR3 reads CASSLGGLLNQPQHF. The CDR3 DNA sequence: TGTGCCAGCAGTTTGGGGGGTCTCCTCAATCAGCCCCAGCATTTT.

The chain carries TRBV4-3 and TRBJ2-1; TRBD2 matches 8 bases. V shed 0 bases, J shed 0 bases, and the junction held 19 bases outside the gene matches. Germline-derived CDR1 and CDR2 are LGHNA and YSLEER. This CDR3 spans 22 amino acids. The CDR3 sequence is CASSQDVAGDFQRELSYNEQFF. The CDR3 DNA reads TGCGCCAGCAGCCAAGACGTTGCTGGGGATTTTCAGCGGGAGCTCTCCTACAATGAGCAGTTCTTC.

The chain carries TRBV27 and TRBJ1-1; weak D call: TRBD1 (6 bases). V was shortened by 2 bases and J by 4 bases, with 14 bases between the two germline ends. The germline CDR1 and CDR2 sequences are MNHEY and SMNVEV (reference sequence). This CDR3 is built from 15 residues. The CDR3 protein is CASSLRQGLSTEAFF. Here the CDR3 DNA reads TGTGCCAGCAGTTTACGCCAGGGGCTAAGCACTGAAGCTTTCTTT.

The genes are TRBV29-1 and TRBJ1-1; 8 bases align to TRBD1. This CDR3 has 12 amino acids. The V gene end was trimmed by 7 bases and the J gene end by 7 bases; junction bases not matched to a gene: 8. Germline assignment: CDR1 SQVTM and CDR2 ANQGSEA. The CDR3 loop reads CSGIQGGGEAFF. Here the CDR3 DNA reads TGCAGCGGGATACAGGGGGGCGGTGAAGCTTTCTTT.

The rearrangement uses TRBV27 and TRBJ1-2; the D gene is possibly TRBD1 (5 bases). The CDR3 contains 13 residues. V gave up 4 bases and J gave up 3 bases, with 9 bases separating them. Germline V gene sequence: CDR1 MNHEY, CDR2 SMNVEV (reference sequence). The CDR3: CASSYQGHYGYTF. The CDR3 bases are TGTGCCAGCAGTTATCAGGGTCACTATGGCTACACCTTC.

CDR3 in DNA: TGCGCCAGCAGCCAAGACGTACGGGGGTTGGAGCAGTTCTTC. It encodes CASSQDVRGLEQFF. This sequence joins TRBV4-1 and TRBJ2-1, with D possibly matching TRBD2 (6 bases). The CDR3 is made up of 14 amino acids. From germline, CDR1 is MGHRA and CDR2 YSYEKL. Trimming stripped 0 bases from V and 10 bases from J, with 13 bases between.

This clone was observed once. The chain is built from TRBV9 and TRBJ2-2, with D uncertain. CDR1 is SGDLS and CDR2 is YYNGEE in the germline V gene. The V end lost 10 bases, the J end lost 6 bases, and 7 bases lay between the germline ends. This CDR3 has 10 amino acids. The CDR3 DNA reads TGTGCCCGGTCTCCCGGGGAGCTGTTTTTT. Protein: CARSPGELFF.

The V and J genes are TRBV4-1 and TRBJ2-1; 11 nucleotides align to TRBD1. This CDR3 is built from 17 residues. V lost 0 bases and J lost 10; bases outside the gene matches: 11. Looked up from germline, CDR1 is MGHRA and CDR2 is YSYEKL. CDR3 in DNA: TGCGCCAGCAGCCAAGAGGGAGGGACAGGGGGTTACAGAGAGCAGTTCTTC. Its translation is CASSQEGGTGGYREQFF.

J is TRBJ2-1 and V is TRBV7-6, with D possibly TRBD2 on 5 matching bases. CDR1 and CDR2 from the germline V gene are SGHVS and FNYEAQ. The ends were cut back, 1 base at V and 1 base at J, with 14 bases in the middle. This CDR3 is built from 17 residues. The CDR3 coding sequence is TGTGCCAGCAGCTTAGAGGCTAGCTTTGGGTCCTACAATGAGCAGTTCTTC. Residues: CASSLEASFGSYNEQFF.

The rearrangement joins TRBV7-6 to TRBJ2-1, with D unclear. V lost 2 bases to trimming and J lost 5 bases, with 13 bases between them. The germline CDR1 and CDR2 sequences are SGHVS and FNYEAQ. The CDR3 length is 15 residues. The CDR3 loop reads CASSLSLSRDNEQFF. The CDR3, as DNA: TGTGCCAGCAGCTTAAGCCTTAGTCGGGACAATGAGCAGTTCTTC.

CDR3 coding DNA: TGTGCTAGTGGTTCGCCTACGACGGGGACCCGGGGGGGCACAGATACGCAGTATTTT. This translates into CASGSPTTGTRGGTDTQYF. The gene calls are TRBV12-5 and TRBJ2-3, with 7 bases identical to TRBD2. The CDR3 totals 19 residues. Germline assignment: CDR1 LGHNT and CDR2 FRNRAP. The V and J ends lost 4 bases and 1 base, in that order; junction bases with no gene match: 17.

CDR3: CASSQNSDSYEQYF. The CDR3 bases are TGCGCCAGCAGCCAGAACTCGGACAGTTACGAGCAGTACTTC. The J gene is TRBJ2-7, the V gene TRBV4-1, with D possibly matching TRBD1 (6 bases). The CDR3 is made up of 14 amino acids. Germline CDR1 MGHRA, CDR2 YSYEKL. Trimming cost V 3 bases and J 4 bases, with 13 bases left between them.